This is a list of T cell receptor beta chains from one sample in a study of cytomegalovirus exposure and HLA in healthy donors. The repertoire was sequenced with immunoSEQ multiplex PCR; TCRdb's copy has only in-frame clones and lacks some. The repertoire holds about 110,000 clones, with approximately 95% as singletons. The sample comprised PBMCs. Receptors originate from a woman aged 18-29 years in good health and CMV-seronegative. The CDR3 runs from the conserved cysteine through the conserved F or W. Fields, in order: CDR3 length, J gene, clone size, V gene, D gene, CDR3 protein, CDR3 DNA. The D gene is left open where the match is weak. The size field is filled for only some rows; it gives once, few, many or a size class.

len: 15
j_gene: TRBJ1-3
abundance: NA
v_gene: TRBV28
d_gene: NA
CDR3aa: CASRTGPYSGNTIYF
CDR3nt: TGTGCCAGCAGGACAGGCCCTTACTCTGGAAACACCATATATTTT

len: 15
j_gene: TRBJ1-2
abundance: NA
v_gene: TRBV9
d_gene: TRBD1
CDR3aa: CASSSATGGWYGYTF
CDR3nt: TGTGCCAGCAGCTCCGCGACAGGGGGTTGGTATGGCTACACCTTC

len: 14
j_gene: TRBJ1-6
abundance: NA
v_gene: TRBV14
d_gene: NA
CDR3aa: CASSQGHRNSPLHF
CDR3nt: TGTGCCAGCAGCCAAGGACACCGTAATTCACCCCTCCACTTT

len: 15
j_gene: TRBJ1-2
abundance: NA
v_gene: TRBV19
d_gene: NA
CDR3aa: CASSIDVSANYGYTF
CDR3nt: TGTGCCAGTAGTATAGATGTCAGTGCTAACTATGGCTACACCTTC

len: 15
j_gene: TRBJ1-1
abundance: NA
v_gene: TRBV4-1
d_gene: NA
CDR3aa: CASSQDAQGSTEAFF
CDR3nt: TGCGCCAGCAGCCAAGACGCCCAGGGGAGCACTGAAGCTTTCTTT

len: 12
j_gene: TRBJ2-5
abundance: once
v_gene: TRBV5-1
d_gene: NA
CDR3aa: CASSFQQETQYF
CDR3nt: TGCGCCAGCAGCTTCCAGCAAGAGACCCAGTACTTC

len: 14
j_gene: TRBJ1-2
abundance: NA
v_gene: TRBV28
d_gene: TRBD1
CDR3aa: CASRPGQLNYGYTF
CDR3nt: TGTGCCAGCAGACCGGGACAGCTAAATTATGGCTACACCTTC

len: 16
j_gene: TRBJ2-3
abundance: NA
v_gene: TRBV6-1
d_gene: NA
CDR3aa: CASSEWLAVITDTQYF
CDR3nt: TGTGCCAGCAGTGAATGGTTAGCGGTGATCACAGATACGCAGTATTTT

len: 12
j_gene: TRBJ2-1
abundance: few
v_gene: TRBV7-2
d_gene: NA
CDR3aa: CASSRRGNEQFF
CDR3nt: TGTGCCAGCAGCCGACGGGGGAATGAGCAGTTCTTC

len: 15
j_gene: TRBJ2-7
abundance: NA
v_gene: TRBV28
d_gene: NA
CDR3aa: CASSLWGQHSYEQYF
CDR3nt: TGTGCCAGCAGTTTATGGGGACAACACTCCTACGAGCAGTACTTC

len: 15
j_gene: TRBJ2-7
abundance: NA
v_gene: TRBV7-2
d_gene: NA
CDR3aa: CASNLKDQGTYEQYF
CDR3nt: TGTGCCAGCAACTTAAAAGATCAGGGGACCTACGAGCAGTACTTC

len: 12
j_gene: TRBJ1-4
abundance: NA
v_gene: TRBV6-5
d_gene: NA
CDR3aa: CASSFTGEKLFF
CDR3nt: TGTGCCAGCAGTTTCACAGGGGAAAAACTGTTTTTT

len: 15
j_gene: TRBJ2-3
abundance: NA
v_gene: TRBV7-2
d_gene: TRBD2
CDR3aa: CASSSTGLATDTQYF
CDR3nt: TGTGCCAGCAGCTCGACCGGACTAGCGACAGATACGCAGTATTTT

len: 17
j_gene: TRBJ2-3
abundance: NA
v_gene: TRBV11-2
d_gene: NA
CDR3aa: CASSLIDKGVLTDTQYF
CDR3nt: TGTGCCAGCAGCTTAATAGATAAGGGGGTCCTAACAGATACGCAGTATTTT

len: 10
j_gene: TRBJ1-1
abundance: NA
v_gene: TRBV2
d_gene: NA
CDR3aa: CASSKTEAFF
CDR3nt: TGTGCCAGCAGTAAGACAGAAGCTTTCTTT

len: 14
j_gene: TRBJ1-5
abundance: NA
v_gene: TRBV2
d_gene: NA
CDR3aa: CASRFRAREPNQHF
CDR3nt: TGTGCCAGCAGATTCAGAGCAAGGGAGCCTAACCAGCATTTT

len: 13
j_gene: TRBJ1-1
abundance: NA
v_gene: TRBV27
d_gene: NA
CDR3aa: CASRPQGNTEAFF
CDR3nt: TGTGCCAGCAGACCGCAGGGGAACACTGAAGCTTTCTTT

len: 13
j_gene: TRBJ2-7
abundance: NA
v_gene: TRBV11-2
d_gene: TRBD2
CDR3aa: CASTWGGSYEQYF
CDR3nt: TGTGCCAGCACCTGGGGGGGCTCCTACGAGCAGTACTTC

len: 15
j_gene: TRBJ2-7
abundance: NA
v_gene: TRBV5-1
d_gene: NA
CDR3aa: CASSGGGGFFSEQYF
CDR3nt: TGCGCCAGCAGCGGTGGCGGGGGCTTTTTTTCAGAGCAGTACTTC

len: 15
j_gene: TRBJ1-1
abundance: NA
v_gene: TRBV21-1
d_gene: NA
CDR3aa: CASSERNRGETEAFF
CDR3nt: TGTGCCAGCAGCGAGCGAAACAGGGGAGAGACTGAAGCTTTCTTT

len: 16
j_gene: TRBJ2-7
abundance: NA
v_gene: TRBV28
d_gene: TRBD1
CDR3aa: CASSLGQGRFFYEQYF
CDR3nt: TGTGCCAGCAGCCTCGGACAGGGACGATTCTTCTACGAGCAGTACTTC

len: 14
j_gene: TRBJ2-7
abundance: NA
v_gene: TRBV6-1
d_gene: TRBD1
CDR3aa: CASRISGQAYEQYF
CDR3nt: TGTGCCAGCAGGATTTCGGGACAGGCCTACGAGCAGTACTTC

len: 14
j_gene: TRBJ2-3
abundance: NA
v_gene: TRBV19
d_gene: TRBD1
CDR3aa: CASTTGPGTDTQYF
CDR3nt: TGTGCCAGTACGACAGGGCCCGGAACAGATACGCAGTATTTT

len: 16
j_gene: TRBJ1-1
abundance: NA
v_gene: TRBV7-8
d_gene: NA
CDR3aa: CASSPSLELGNTEAFF
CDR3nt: TGTGCCAGCAGCCCGAGCCTAGAATTGGGGAACACTGAAGCTTTCTTT

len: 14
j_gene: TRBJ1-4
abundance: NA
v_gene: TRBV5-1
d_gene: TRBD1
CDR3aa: CASSRTGEGEKLFF
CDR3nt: TGCGCCAGCAGCCGGACAGGGGAGGGTGAAAAACTGTTTTTT

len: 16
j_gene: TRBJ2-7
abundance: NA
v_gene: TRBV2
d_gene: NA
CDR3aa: CASSDFRGGGSYEQYF
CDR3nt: TGTGCCAGCAGTGATTTTCGGGGAGGGGGCTCCTACGAGCAGTACTTC

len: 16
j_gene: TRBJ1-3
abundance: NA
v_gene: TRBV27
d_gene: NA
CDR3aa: CASSSPWRDSGNTIYF
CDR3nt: TGTGCCAGCAGTTCCCCCTGGAGAGACTCTGGAAACACCATATATTTT

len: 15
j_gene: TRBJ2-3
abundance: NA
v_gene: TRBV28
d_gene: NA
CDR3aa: CASSLFTLAGDTQYF
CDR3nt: TGTGCCAGCAGTTTATTCACACTAGCAGGGGATACGCAGTATTTT

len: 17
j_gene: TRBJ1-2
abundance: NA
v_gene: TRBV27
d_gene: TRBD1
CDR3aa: CASRRGGGQGDYYGYTF
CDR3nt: TGTGCCAGCAGACGAGGGGGCGGACAGGGCGACTACTATGGCTACACCTTC

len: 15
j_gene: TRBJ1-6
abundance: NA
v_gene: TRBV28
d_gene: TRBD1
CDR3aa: CASSPDRVRNSPLHF
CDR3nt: TGTGCCAGCAGTCCCGACAGGGTACGAAATTCACCCCTCCACTTT

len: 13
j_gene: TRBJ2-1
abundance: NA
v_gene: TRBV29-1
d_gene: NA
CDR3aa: CSVEVGVGGEQFF
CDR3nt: TGCAGCGTTGAGGTAGGCGTTGGAGGGGAGCAGTTCTTC

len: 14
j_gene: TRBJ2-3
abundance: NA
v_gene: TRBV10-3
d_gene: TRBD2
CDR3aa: CAIRLAGPGYTQYF
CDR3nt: TGTGCCATCAGGCTAGCGGGACCCGGATATACGCAGTATTTT

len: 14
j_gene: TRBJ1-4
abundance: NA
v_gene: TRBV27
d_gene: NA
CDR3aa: CASSWYTINEKLFF
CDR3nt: TGTGCCAGCAGCTGGTACACGATTAATGAAAAACTGTTTTTT

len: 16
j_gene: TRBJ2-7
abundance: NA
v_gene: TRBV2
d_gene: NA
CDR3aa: CASSGSRAGAPYEQYF
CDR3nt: TGTGCCAGCAGTGGGAGTAGGGCAGGGGCGCCCTACGAGCAGTACTTC

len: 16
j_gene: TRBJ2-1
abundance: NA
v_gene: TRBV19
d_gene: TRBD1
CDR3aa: CASSIGTGNSYNEQFF
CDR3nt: TGTGCCAGTAGTATAGGGACAGGGAATTCCTACAATGAGCAGTTCTTC

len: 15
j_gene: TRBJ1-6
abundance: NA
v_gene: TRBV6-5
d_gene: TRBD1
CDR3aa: CASSYSNRGGSPLHF
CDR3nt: TGTGCCAGCAGTTACTCAAACAGGGGTGGCTCACCCCTCCACTTT

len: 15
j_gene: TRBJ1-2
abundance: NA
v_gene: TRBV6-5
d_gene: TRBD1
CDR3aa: CASSRQGAVFYGYTF
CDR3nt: TGTGCCAGCAGTCGACAGGGGGCCGTTTTCTATGGCTACACCTTC

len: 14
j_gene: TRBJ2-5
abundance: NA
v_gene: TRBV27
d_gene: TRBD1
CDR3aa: CASIPPTGEETQYF
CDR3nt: TGTGCCAGCATCCCTCCAACAGGGGAAGAGACCCAGTACTTC

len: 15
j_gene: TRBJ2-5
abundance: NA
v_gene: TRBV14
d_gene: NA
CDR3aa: CASSQEWAPQETQYF
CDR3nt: TGTGCCAGCAGCCAAGAGTGGGCGCCCCAAGAGACCCAGTACTTC

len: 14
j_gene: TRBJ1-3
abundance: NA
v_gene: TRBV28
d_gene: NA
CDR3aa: CASSLSGEKNTIYF
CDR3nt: TGTGCCAGCAGTTTATCAGGGGAAAAAAACACCATATATTTT

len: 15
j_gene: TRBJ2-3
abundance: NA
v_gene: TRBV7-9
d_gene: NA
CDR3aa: CASSLVASGTDTQYF
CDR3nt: TGTGCCAGCAGCTTAGTTGCGTCGGGCACAGATACGCAGTATTTT

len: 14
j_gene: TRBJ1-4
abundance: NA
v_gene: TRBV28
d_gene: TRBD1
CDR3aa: CASSPGGGYEKLFF
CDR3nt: TGTGCCAGCAGTCCAGGGGGCGGGTATGAAAAACTGTTTTTT

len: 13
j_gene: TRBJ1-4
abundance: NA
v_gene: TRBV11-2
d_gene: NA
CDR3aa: CASSSDTREKLFF
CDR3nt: TGTGCCAGCAGCTCCGATACGAGGGAAAAACTGTTTTTT

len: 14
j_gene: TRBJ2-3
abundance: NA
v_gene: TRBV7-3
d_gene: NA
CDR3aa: CASSLIAGSDTQYF
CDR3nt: TGTGCCAGCAGCTTAATTGCGGGGTCAGATACGCAGTATTTT

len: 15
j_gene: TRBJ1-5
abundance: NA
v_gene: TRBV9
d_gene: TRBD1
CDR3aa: CASSGGTGSNQPQHF
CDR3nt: TGTGCCAGCAGCGGCGGGACAGGGAGCAATCAGCCCCAGCATTTT

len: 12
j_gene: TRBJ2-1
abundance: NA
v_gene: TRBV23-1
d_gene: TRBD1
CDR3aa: CASRPTGDEQFF
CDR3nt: TGCGCCAGCAGACCTACAGGGGATGAGCAGTTCTTC

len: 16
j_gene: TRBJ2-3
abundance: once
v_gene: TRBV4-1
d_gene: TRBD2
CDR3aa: CASSQGLAGGLDTQYF
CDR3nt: TGCGCCAGCAGCCAGGGACTAGCGGGGGGGCTTGATACGCAGTATTTT

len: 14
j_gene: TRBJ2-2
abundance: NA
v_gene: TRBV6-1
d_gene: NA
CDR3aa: CASKIEVATGELFF
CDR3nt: TGTGCCAGCAAAATCGAAGTGGCCACCGGGGAGCTGTTTTTT

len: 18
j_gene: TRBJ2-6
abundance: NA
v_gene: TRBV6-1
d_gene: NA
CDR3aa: CASSEFGFSYSGANVLTF
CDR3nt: TGTGCCAGCAGTGAATTTGGGTTTAGCTACTCTGGGGCCAACGTCCTGACTTTC

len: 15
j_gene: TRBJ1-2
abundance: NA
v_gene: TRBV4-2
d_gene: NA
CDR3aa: CASSQDLAGPYGYTF
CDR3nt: TGTGCCAGCAGCCAAGATTTGGCAGGGCCCTATGGCTACACCTTC

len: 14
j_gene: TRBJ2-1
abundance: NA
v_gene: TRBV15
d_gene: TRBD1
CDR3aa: CATSRDAGGGEQFF
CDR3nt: TGTGCCACCAGCAGAGACGCAGGGGGCGGTGAGCAGTTCTTC

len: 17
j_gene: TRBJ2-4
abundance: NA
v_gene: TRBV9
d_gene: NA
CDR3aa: CASSAGRGRSAKNIQYF
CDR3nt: TGTGCCAGCAGCGCCGGCAGGGGAAGATCAGCCAAAAACATTCAGTACTTC